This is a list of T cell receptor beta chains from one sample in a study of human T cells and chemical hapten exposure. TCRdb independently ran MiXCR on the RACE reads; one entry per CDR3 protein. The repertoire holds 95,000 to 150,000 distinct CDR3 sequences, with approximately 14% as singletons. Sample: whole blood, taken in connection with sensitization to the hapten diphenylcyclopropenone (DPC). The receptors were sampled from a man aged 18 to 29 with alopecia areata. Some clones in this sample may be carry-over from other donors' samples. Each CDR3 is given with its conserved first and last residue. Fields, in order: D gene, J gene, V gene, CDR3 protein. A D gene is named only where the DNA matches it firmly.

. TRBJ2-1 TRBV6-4 CASSEGGFSYNEQFF
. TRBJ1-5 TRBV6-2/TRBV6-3 CASSEYSNQPQHF
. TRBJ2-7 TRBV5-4 CASSLTDYEQYF
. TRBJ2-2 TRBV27 CASSFVTGTGELFF
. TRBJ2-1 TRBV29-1 CSVEGGRGNEQFF
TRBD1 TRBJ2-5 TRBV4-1 CASSPHGTAQETQYF
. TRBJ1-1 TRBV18 CASSPLQGSGGTEAFF
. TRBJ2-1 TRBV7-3 CASSSRGSYNEQFF
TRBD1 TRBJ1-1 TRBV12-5 CASRQGRYTEAFF
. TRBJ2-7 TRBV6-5 CASSFQPSSYEQYF
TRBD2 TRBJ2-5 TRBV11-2 CASSFSSGGEETQYF
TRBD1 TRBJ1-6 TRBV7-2 CASTLSYRGDNSPLHF
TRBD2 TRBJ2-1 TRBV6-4 CASSGSGGGNEQFF
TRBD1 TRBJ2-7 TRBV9 CASSVGTGDVYEQYF
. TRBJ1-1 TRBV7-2 CAGRTVMNTEAFF
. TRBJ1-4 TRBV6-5 CASSYSGGREKLFF
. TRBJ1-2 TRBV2 CASSEAGRAYGYTF
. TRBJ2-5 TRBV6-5 CASSSREAGETQYF
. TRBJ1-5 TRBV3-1 CASSQRYINQPQHF
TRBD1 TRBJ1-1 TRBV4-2 CASSPRQGARGINTEAFF
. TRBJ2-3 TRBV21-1 CASSRAGGPDTQYF
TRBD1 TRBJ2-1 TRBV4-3 CASSRDRGSFNEQFF
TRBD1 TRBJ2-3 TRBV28 CASSFGQGSSTDTQYF
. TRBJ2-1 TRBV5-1 CASSLDRYNEQFF
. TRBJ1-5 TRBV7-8 CASALGQGGNQPQHF
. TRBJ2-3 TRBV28 CASSSSPTQYF
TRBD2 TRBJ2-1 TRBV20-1 CSARALAGGPNEQFF
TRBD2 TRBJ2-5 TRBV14 CASSRDGGDETQYF
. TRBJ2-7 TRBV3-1 CASSQRGYEQYF
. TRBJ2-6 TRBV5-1 CASSRDLSGANVLTF
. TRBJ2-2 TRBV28 CASSLLAGITGELFF
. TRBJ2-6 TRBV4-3 CASSQDLAESGANVLTF
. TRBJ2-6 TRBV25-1 CASSFSGLGANVLTF
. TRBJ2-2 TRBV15 CATSRLRSTLNTGELFF
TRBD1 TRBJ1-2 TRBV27 CASSRDRGDGYTF
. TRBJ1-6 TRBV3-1 CASSQAGQVGSPLHF
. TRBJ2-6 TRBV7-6 CASSLGLGQPSGANVLTF
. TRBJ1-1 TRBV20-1 CSPTEGGNTEAFF
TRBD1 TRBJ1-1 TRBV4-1 CASSQDTGGWAEAFF
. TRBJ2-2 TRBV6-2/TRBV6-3 CASSYGTGELFF
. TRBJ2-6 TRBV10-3 CAISTTGSPGANVLTF
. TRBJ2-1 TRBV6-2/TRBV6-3 CASTTGLESNEQFF
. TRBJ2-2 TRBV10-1 CASSEKSANTGELFF
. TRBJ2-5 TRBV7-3 CASSLTPAQETQYF
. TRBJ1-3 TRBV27 CASSLSPRGNTIYF
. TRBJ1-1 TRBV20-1 CSARDAEVSNAGTEAFF
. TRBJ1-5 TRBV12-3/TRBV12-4 CASSLFGASNQPQHF